This is a list of T cell receptor beta chains from one sample in a study of glioma-infiltrating T cells. TCRdb re-analysed the multiplex PCR reads in MiXCR, keeping a single row per CDR3 protein. The sample carries under 200,000 distinct CDR3 sequences, roughly two fifths recorded once. The source material was glioma tissue, nonneoplastic brain tissue, or PBMCs (not recorded which). These receptors were taken from a human donor with low-grade glioma or glioblastoma, undergoing nonglioma brain surgery, or in good health (not recorded which). Both conserved end residues are part of each CDR3. Each record gives: J gene, clone size, D gene, V gene, CDR3 DNA, CDR3 protein. A D gene is named only where the DNA matches it firmly. The size entry is marked missing in some rows and otherwise reads once, few, many or a size class.

J: TRBJ1-2
size: many
D: NA
V: TRBV7-9
DNA: TGTGCCAGCAGTTTGGGGACGGATGGCTACACCTTC
CDR3: CASSLGTDGYTF

J: TRBJ2-7
size: many
D: TRBD2
V: TRBV20-1
DNA: TGCAGTGCTAGACCCGCGGGAGGCTCCTACGAGCAGTACTTC
CDR3: CSARPAGGSYEQYF

J: TRBJ2-1
size: NA
D: TRBD1
V: TRBV12-3/TRBV12-4
DNA: TGTGCCAGCAGTTTGCGTAGCTGGACAGGGGACAATGAGCAGTTCTTC
CDR3: CASSLRSWTGDNEQFF

J: TRBJ2-7
size: many
D: TRBD2
V: TRBV15
DNA: TGTGCCACCAGCAGAGAGCGGGAGGCCTTCCACGAGCAGTACTTC
CDR3: CATSREREAFHEQYF

J: TRBJ1-5
size: NA
D: NA
V: TRBV12-3/TRBV12-4
DNA: TGTGCCAGCAGTTTAGACGGATACAATCAGCCCCAGCATTTT
CDR3: CASSLDGYNQPQHF

J: TRBJ2-3
size: many
D: TRBD2
V: TRBV15
DNA: TGTGCCACCAGGGGACTAGCGGGACTGAATACGCAGTATTTT
CDR3: CATRGLAGLNTQYF

J: TRBJ1-4
size: few
D: TRBD1
V: TRBV2
DNA: TGTGCCAGCCATAAAGGACAGGGTCTTAATGAAAAACTGTTTTTT
CDR3: CASHKGQGLNEKLFF

J: TRBJ1-5
size: many
D: TRBD1
V: TRBV19
DNA: TGTGCCAGTGAACAGGGGGTGACGAACAATCAGCCCCAGCATTTT
CDR3: CASEQGVTNNQPQHF

J: TRBJ2-7
size: NA
D: NA
V: TRBV7-2
DNA: TGCGTCAGCAGCTACAGGGGAGGCGTAGGCTACGAGCAGTACTTC
CDR3: CVSSYRGGVGYEQYF

J: TRBJ2-7
size: many
D: NA
V: TRBV7-2
DNA: TGTGCCAGCAGCTCCGACACCTACGAGCAGTACTTC
CDR3: CASSSDTYEQYF

J: TRBJ2-7
size: NA
D: NA
V: TRBV7-2
DNA: TGTGCCAGCAGCTTAGGGGTGGACCGGGACGGATCCTACGAGCAGTACTTC
CDR3: CASSLGVDRDGSYEQYF